This T cell receptor beta chain was captured in a study of shared clonotypes between healthy human individuals. The germline gives CDR1 SGHRS, CDR2 YFSETQ. The CDR3 has 13 amino acids. The V end lost 4 bases, the J end lost 0 bases, and 5 bases lay between the germline ends. Study-wide results and caveats: Naive CD4 clonotypes were shared across a few donors at 4.5% to 6.5%. Tissues were not sampled, only blood, and their repertoires likely differ.

On this clone itself: Its antigen is unknown.

TCRdb keeps only in-frame clones here, not all; method: immunoSEQ multiplex PCR. This sample has about a million clones, with over 75% found just once. The gene calls are TRBV5-1 and TRBJ1-5, with D uncertain. Input material: memory CD4+ T cells sorted from blood. Documented subset: CD45RA-negative fraction. The receptor was isolated from a man aged 18 to 30 in good health. CDR3 bases: TGCGCCAGCAGCGAAGGTAGCAATCAGCCCCAGCATTTT. Its translation is CASSEGSNQPQHF.